This TCR beta chain was identified during a study of shared clonotypes between healthy human individuals. This clone was recorded only once. V shed 4 bases and J 7 bases; nucleotides not matched to a gene: 8. The CDR3 has 15 amino acids. Germline V CDR1 and CDR2: MNHEY, SMNVEV (reference sequence). Sequencing was performed with immunoSEQ multiplex PCR; in TCRdb, only in-frame clones are kept and a portion is missing. The data contain about 2.3 million clones, approximately 93% of them singletons. What was sequenced was naive CD4+ T cells from PBMCs. Regarding subset: CD45RA+ positively selected. The TCR comes from a man between 18 and 35 years old in good health. Some clones in this sample may be carry-over from other donors' samples. The chain has TRBV27 and TRBJ1-4, with TRBD1 matching over 8 bases. The CDR3 loop reads CASSSRQGHGEKLFF. In DNA form, the CDR3 reads TGTGCCAGCAGTTCACGACAGGGGCATGGTGAAAAACTGTTTTTT.